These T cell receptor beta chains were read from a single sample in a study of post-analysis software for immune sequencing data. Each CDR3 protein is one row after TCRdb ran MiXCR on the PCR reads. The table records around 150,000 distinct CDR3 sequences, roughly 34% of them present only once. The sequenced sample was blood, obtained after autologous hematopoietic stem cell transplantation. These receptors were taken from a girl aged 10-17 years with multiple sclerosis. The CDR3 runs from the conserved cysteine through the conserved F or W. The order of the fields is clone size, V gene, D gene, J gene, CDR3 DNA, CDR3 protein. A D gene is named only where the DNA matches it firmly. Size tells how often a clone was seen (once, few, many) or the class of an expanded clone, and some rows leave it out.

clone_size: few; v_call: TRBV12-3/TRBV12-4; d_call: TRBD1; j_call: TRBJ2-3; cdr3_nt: TGTGCCAGCAGCACCCCGACAGGGGACCTGATAGATACGCAGTATTTT; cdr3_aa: CASSTPTGDLIDTQYF
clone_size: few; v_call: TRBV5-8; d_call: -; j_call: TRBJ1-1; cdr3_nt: TGTGCCAGCAGCCGTTGGGCATTGAACACTGAAGCTTTCTTT; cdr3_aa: CASSRWALNTEAFF
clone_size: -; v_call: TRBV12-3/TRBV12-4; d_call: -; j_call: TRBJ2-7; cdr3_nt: TGTGCCAGCAGCCCGGGACCCTACGAGCAGTACTTC; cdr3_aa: CASSPGPYEQYF
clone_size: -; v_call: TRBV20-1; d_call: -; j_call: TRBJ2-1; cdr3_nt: TGCAGTGGGGGGGATTGGGAGCAGTTCTTC; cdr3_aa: CSGGDWEQFF
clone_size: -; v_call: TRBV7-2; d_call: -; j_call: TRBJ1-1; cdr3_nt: TGTGCCAGCAGCTTAGCGTCTGGGGCCGGCACTGAAGCTTTCTTT; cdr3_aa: CASSLASGAGTEAFF
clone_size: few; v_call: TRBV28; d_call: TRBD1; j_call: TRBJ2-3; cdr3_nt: TGTGCCAGCAGTTCTCCCCCCCTCACAGGGGGAGGAACAGATACGCAGTATTTT; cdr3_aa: CASSSPPLTGGGTDTQYF
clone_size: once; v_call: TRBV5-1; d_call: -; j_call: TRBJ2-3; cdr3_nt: TGCGCCAGCAGCTTGGCCGCCGGGGCTAGCACAGATACGCAGTATTTT; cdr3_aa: CASSLAAGASTDTQYF
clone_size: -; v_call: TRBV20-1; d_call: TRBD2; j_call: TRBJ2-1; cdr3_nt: TGCAGTGCCCAAACTAGCGGAGCCCTCAATGAGCAGTTCTTC; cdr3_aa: CSAQTSGALNEQFF
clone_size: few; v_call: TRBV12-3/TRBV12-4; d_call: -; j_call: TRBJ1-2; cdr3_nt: TGTGCCAGCAGTTTTGGCAGTTATGGCTACACCTTC; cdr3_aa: CASSFGSYGYTF
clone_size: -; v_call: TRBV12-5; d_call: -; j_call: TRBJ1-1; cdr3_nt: TGTGCTAGTGGCCGCCGGGGCGACGGGAACACTGAAGCTTTCTTT; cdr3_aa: CASGRRGDGNTEAFF
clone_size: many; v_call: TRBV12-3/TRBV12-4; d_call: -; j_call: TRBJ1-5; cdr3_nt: TGTGCCAGCAGTTTTGTGGGAAGTCAGCCCCAGCATTTT; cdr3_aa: CASSFVGSQPQHF
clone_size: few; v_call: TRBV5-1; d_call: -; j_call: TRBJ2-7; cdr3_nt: TGCGCCAGCAGCTTGCGTTTTGATGGGGGCGAGCAGTACTTC; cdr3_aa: CASSLRFDGGEQYF
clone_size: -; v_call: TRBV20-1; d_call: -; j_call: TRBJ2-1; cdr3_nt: TGCAGTGCTAGAGATCGTAGGGAGCAGTTCTTC; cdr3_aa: CSARDRREQFF
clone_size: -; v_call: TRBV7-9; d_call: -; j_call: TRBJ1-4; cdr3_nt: TGTGCCAGCAGCCCCAAGAGCATTAATGAAAAACTGTTTTTT; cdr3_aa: CASSPKSINEKLFF
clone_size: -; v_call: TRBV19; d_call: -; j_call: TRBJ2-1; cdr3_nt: TGTGCCAGTAGTATAGTGGGGGCCTCCTACAATGAGCAGTTCTTC; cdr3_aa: CASSIVGASYNEQFF
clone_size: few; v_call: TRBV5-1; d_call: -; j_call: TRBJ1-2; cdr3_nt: TGCGCCAGCAGCTTCTCAGGGGTATGCACCTTC; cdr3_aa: CASSFSGVCTF
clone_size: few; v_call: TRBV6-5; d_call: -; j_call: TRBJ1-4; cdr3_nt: TGTGCCAGCAGTTACTCTCAGGGGAATGAAAAACTGTTTTTT; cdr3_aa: CASSYSQGNEKLFF
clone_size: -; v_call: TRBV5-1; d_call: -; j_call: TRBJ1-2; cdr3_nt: TGCGCCAGCAGCTTGGAAGGCGCGCGGAATTCGAACACCTTC; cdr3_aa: CASSLEGARNSNTF
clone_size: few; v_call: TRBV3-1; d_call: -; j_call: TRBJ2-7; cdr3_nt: TGTGCCAGCAGCCAAGCTGGGCCCTACGAGCAGTACTTC; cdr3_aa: CASSQAGPYEQYF
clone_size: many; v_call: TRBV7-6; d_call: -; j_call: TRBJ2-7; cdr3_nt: TGTGCCAGCAGCTTAGGTCCCTGGTACGAGCAGTACTTC; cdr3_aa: CASSLGPWYEQYF
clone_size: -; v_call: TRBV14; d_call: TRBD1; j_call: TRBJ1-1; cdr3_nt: TGTGCCAGCAGCCCCCAGGGGGCTTTGAACACTGAAGCTTTCTTT; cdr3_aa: CASSPQGALNTEAFF
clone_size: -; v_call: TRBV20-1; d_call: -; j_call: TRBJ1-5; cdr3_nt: TGCAGTGCTAGTGAGGGCAATCAGCCCCAGCATTTT; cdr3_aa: CSASEGNQPQHF
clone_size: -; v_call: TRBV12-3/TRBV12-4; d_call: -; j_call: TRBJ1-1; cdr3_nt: TGTGCCAGCACCCACAAAAAGTACCCAGCTTTCTTT; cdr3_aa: CASTHKKYPAFF